Each of the 7 T cell receptor beta chains below was sequenced from the same sample in a study of OX40 agonist ivuxolimab in advanced cancers. The table came from immunoSEQ multiplex PCR; TCRdb's copy has only in-frame clones and leaves some out. The table includes tens of thousands of clones, roughly 80% detected once. Sequenced here: CD4+ or CD8+ T cells sorted from blood, sampled in a trial of the OX40 agonist ivuxolimab. The receptors stem from an adult with an advanced solid tumor such as melanoma, head and neck, liver or kidney cancer.

CDR3 protein: CASRKAGTGGARGYTF. CDR3 nucleotide sequence: TGTGCCAGCAGGAAGGCCGGGACAGGGGGCGCGAGGGGCTACACCTTC. The J gene is TRBJ1-2, the V gene TRBV5-6; 12 positions match TRBD1. The V gene's germline CDR1 is SGHDT and CDR2 YYEEEE. Unmatched junction bases numbered 13, after V lost 5 bases and J lost 8 bases. The CDR3 spans 16 residues.

This chain joins TRBV10-1 and TRBJ2-1, with 15 positions matching TRBD2. Germline loops: CDR1 WNHNN, CDR2 SYGVQD (reference sequence). With V trimmed by 5 bases and J by 12 bases, 5 bases remained unmatched. The CDR3 has 14 residues. The DNA of the CDR3 is TGCGCCAGCAGTCTTGGACTAGCGGGAGGGGCGCAGTTCTTC. Its protein is CASSLGLAGGAQFF.

This clone was counted ten times or more. This sequence joins TRBV28 and TRBJ2-7; 9 nucleotides match TRBD1. Germline values: CDR1 MDHEN, CDR2 SYDVKM. The trim removed 4 bases at V and 0 bases at J, leaving 1 base unmatched. The CDR3 loop spans 14 amino acids. The CDR3 nucleotides are TGTGCCAGCAGTTCGACAGGGGGCTCCTACGAGCAGTACTTC. Translation: CASSSTGGSYEQYF.

This clone has only one observation. The chain recombines TRBV6-5 with TRBJ1-1, with D maybe TRBD1 (5 bases). Germline V CDR1 and CDR2: MNHEY, SVGAGI. V lost 0 bases and J lost 3, with 14 bases in between. The CDR3 length is 16 residues. The CDR3 nucleotides are TGTGCCAGCAGTTACTCCATCCGGGGCGGTGACACTGAAGCTTTCTTT. Translation gives CASSYSIRGGDTEAFF.

This clone has a count of ten or more. The chain recombines TRBV27 with TRBJ1-6, with no clear D. The CDR3 extends over 15 amino acids. Trimming stripped 0 bases from V and 7 bases from J, with 10 bases between. From germline, CDR1 is MNHEY and CDR2 SMNVEV (reference sequence). CDR3 in DNA: TGTGCCAGCAGTTTATCGGGGTATGCGAATTCACCCCTCCACTTT. This encodes CASSLSGYANSPLHF.

The V call is TRBV5-1, the J call TRBJ1-2; 11 positions match TRBD1. Germline CDR1 SGHRS, CDR2 YFSETQ. After removal of 5 bases from V and 5 bases from J, the junction contained 8 bases not matched to a gene. The CDR3 runs 15 residues. For the CDR3, the DNA is TGCGCCAGCAGAACCGGGACAGGGGGAAATTATGGCTACACCTTC. It specifies CASRTGTGGNYGYTF.

The V gene is TRBV6-1, the J gene TRBJ1-2; 10 bases line up with TRBD1. This CDR3 has 15 amino acids. Germline loops: CDR1 MNHNS, CDR2 SASEGT. J gave up 2 bases and V 4 bases, and 4 bases lay outside the gene matches. The CDR3 protein is CASSALGQGNYGYTF. Here the CDR3 DNA reads TGTGCCAGCAGTGCTCTGGGACAGGGGAACTATGGCTACACCTTC.